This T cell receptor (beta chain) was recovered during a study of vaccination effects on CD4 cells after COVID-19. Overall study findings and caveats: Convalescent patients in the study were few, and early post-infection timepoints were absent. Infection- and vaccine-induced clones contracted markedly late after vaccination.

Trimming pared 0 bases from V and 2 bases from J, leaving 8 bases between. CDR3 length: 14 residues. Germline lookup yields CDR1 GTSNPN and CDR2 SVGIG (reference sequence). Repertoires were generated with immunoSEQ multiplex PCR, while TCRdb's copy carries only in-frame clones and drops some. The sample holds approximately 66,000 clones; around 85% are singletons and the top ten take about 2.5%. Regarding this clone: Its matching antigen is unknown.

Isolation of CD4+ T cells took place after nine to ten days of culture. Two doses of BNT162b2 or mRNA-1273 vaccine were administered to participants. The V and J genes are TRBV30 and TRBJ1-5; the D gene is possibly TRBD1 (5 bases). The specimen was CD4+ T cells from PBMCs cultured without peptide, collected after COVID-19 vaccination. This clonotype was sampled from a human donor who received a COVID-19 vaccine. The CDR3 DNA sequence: TGTGCCTGGAGTGTATTGGGGGGCAATCAGCCCCAGCATTTT. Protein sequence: CAWSVLGGNQPQHF.